Below are 21 T cell receptor beta chains sequenced from a single sample in a study of T cells after yellow fever vaccination. TCRdb recomputed calls from the 5' RACE reads with MiXCR, one row per CDR3 protein. The data show about 340,000 distinct CDR3 sequences, around 4.1% seen once. This specimen was PBMCs, taken 5 days after the yellow fever booster vaccination. Receptors were obtained from a young man who received the YFV17D yellow fever vaccine.

This clonotype was seen a handful of times. V is TRBV15 and J is TRBJ2-7; D gene uncertain. Germline CDR1 reads LNHNV; CDR2 reads YYDKDF (reference sequence). V was cut by 0 bases and J by 0 bases, with 9 bases left in between. The CDR3 runs 15 residues. This CDR3 reads CATSRDYPSSYEQYV. The CDR3 DNA sequence: TGTGCCACCAGCAGAGATTACCCGAGCTCCTACGAGCAGTACGTC.

The chain links TRBV7-9 to TRBJ1-6; D not certain. The CDR3 has 15 residues. Trimming cost V 5 bases and J 7 bases, with 15 bases left between them. Germline-derived CDR1 and CDR2 are SEHNR and FQNEAQ (reference sequence). CDR3 region: CASSPREGGNSPLHF. The DNA for the CDR3 is TGTGCCAGCAGCCCCCGGGAGGGTGGCAATTCACCCCTCCACTTT.

This chain uses TRBV5-1 with TRBJ2-5, with 10 bases fitting TRBD2. Germline CDR1 is SGHRS and CDR2 is YFSETQ. The V gene end was trimmed by 4 bases and the J gene end by 4 bases; junction bases not matched to a gene: 10. The length of the CDR3 is 16 residues. The DNA of the CDR3 is TGCGCCAGCAGCGGATCTAGCGGGGGTCTCATAGAGACCCAGTACTTC. Translated, it gives CASSGSSGGLIETQYF.

This rearrangement joins TRBV3-1 to TRBJ2-1; D is unclear. Germline V gives CDR1 LGHDT, CDR2 YNNKEL (reference sequence). The CDR3 length is 15 residues. V lost 0 bases and J lost 6, with 12 bases in between. CDR3 sequence: CASSQDFIRPNEQFF. CDR3 in DNA: TGTGCCAGCAGCCAAGATTTTATAAGACCCAATGAGCAGTTCTTC.

The gene calls are TRBV12-3 or TRBV12-4 and TRBJ2-3; D gene uncertain. CDR3 length: 14 amino acids. Trimming pared 3 bases from V and 6 bases from J, leaving 13 bases between. The CDR3 loop reads CASSFPHSWDTQYF. The DNA of the CDR3 is TGTGCCAGCAGTTTTCCTCATTCTTGGGATACGCAGTATTTT.

The CDR3 nucleotides read TGCGCCAGCAGCTTGAGTCTGGTGACGGGCACTGAAGCTTTCTTT. Protein: CASSLSLVTGTEAFF. The chain carries TRBV5-1 and TRBJ1-1, with D unclear. CDR1 and CDR2 (germline): SGHRS, YFSETQ. Trimming removed 1 base from V and 4 bases from J, with 14 bases in between. The CDR3 is 15 residues long.

The chain is built from TRBV7-8 and TRBJ2-3; possibly TRBD1 or TRBD2 for D (5 bases each). Germline V gene lookup returns CDR1 SGHVS and CDR2 FQNEAQ. The CDR3 has 13 residues. Trimming shortened V by 5 bases and J by 6 bases, and 12 bases separated the two germline ends. In nucleotides, the CDR3 is TGTGCCAGCAGCCAGAGTTGGGGGGATACGCAGTATTTT. It yields the protein CASSQSWGDTQYF.

This clonotype has a count of ten or more. This chain connects TRBV7-9 to TRBJ2-5; no definite D call. Germline-derived CDR1 and CDR2 are SEHNR and FQNEAQ (reference sequence). The CDR3 contains 14 residues. Trimming stripped 5 bases from V and 0 bases from J, with 10 bases between. The CDR3, as DNA: TGTGCCAGCAGCCCTGAGCGACACCAAGAGACCCAGTACTTC. Amino acid sequence: CASSPERHQETQYF.

The V call is TRBV4-1, the J call TRBJ1-5; possibly TRBD1 for D (6 bases). V was cut by 3 bases and J by 1 base, with 13 bases left in between. This CDR3 has 16 amino acids. The germline gives CDR1 MGHRA, CDR2 YSYEKL. In DNA form, the CDR3 reads TGCGCCAGCAGCCACAATTTACAGGGAAGCAATCAGCCCCAGCATTTT. Its protein product is CASSHNLQGSNQPQHF.

This clonotype has a count of ten or more. V is TRBV7-9 and J is TRBJ2-1; no definite D call. V was cut by 4 bases and J by 6 bases, with 22 bases left in between. The CDR3 extends over 17 amino acids. Germline assignment: CDR1 SEHNR and CDR2 FQNEAQ (reference sequence). CDR3 sequence (DNA): TGTGCCAGCAGCTCTGGAATCTCCGTAAGACCTTTCAATGAGCAGTTCTTC. This codes for CASSSGISVRPFNEQFF. Drawing the rest from reference TRBV7-9 and TRBJ2-1, the complete variable domain is DTGVSQNPRHKITKRGQNVTFRCDPISEHNRLYWYRQTLGQGPEFLTYFQNEAQLEKSRLLSDRFSAERPKGSFSTLEIQRTEQGDSAMYLCASSSGISVRPFNEQFFGPGTRLTVL.

This clonotype was picked up a small number of times. V and J are TRBV13 and TRBJ2-1, with 8 bases identical to TRBD2. CDR1 is PRHDT and CDR2 is FYEKMQ in the germline V gene (reference sequence). CDR3 length equals 16 residues. With 5 bases clipped from V and 4 bases from J, the junction kept 10 bases outside the gene matches. The CDR3 DNA reads as TGTGCCAGCAGCCCCCCCCCAGCGGGAGTATACAATGAGCAGTTCTTC. Translating it yields CASSPPPAGVYNEQFF.

V and J are TRBV2 and TRBJ1-4, with no clear D. The CDR3 spans 14 residues. V was pared by 3 bases and J by 1 base, with 6 bases between. The germline gives CDR1 SNHLY, CDR2 FYNNEI. CDR3 nucleotides: TGTGCCAGCAGTGATTTTGTAACTAATGAAAAACTGTTTTTT. This sequence encodes CASSDFVTNEKLFF. Filled out from reference TRBV2 and TRBJ1-4, the complete variable domain reads EPEVTQTPSHQVTQMGQEVILRCVPISNHLYFYWYRQILGQKVEFLVSFYNNEISEKSEIFDDQFSVERPDGSNFTLKIRSTKLEDSAMYFCASSDFVTNEKLFFGSGTQLSVL.

This clonotype was seen many times. The genes are TRBV28 and TRBJ1-2; 10 bases align to TRBD1. Germline V gives CDR1 MDHEN, CDR2 SYDVKM. The CDR3 runs 15 residues. Germline trimming cut 4 bases from V and 1 base from J; bases unmatched to any gene: 3. CDR3 loop: CASSSRTGGNYGYTF. In DNA form, the CDR3 reads TGTGCCAGCAGTTCTCGGACAGGGGGTAACTATGGCTACACCTTC.

The chain uses TRBV5-4 and TRBJ1-1; D not certain. Trimming stripped 3 bases from V and 0 bases from J, with 12 bases between. The CDR3 runs to 15 residues. From germline, CDR1 is SGHNT and CDR2 YYREEE (reference sequence). Here the CDR3 reads CASSSSPGMNTEAFF. DNA of the CDR3: TGTGCCAGCAGCTCCTCTCCCGGTATGAACACTGAAGCTTTCTTT.

This clonotype was detected many times. The V call is TRBV5-8, the J call TRBJ1-1, with D hard to call. V lost 1 base and J lost 4, with 8 bases in between. Germline V gene data show CDR1 as SGHTS and CDR2 as YDEGEE. This CDR3 has 13 amino acids. CDR3 sequence: CASSLIPGTEAFF. CDR3 DNA sequence: TGTGCCAGCAGCTTGATCCCGGGCACTGAAGCTTTCTTT.

This clonotype was counted between two and nine times. Here the CDR3 DNA reads TGTGCCAGCAGCAAACAAAAGACAGGATATCCAAAGACCCAGTACTTC. It yields the protein CASSKQKTGYPKTQYF. The chain has TRBV14 and TRBJ2-5, with D possibly being TRBD1 (6 bases). V lost 5 bases to trimming and J lost 6 bases, with 22 bases between them. Germline V lookup: CDR1 SGHDN, CDR2 FVKESK. The CDR3 has 16 amino acids.

Details on this clonotype: Relative to the germline gene, one junction end is altered; a read error may explain this. The genes are TRBV18 and TRBJ2-4, with D possibly TRBD2 on 6 matching bases. This CDR3 is built from 15 residues. Per germline, CDR1 KGHSH and CDR2 LQKENI. The CDR3 loop is CASSPSGRAKNMQYF. CDR3 DNA: TGTGCCAGCTCGCCGAGCGGGCGAGCCAAAAACATGCAGTACTTC.

This clonotype was picked up many times. This chain links TRBV6-5 with TRBJ2-5, with 10 bases aligning to TRBD2. The CDR3 is made up of 17 amino acids. Per the germline V gene, CDR1 is MNHEY and CDR2 is SVGAGI. The V gene end was trimmed by 6 bases and the J gene end by 9 bases; junction bases not matched to a gene: 19. The CDR3 DNA follows: TGTGCCAGCAGATCTAGTGTATGGCTAGCGGGGGTGCAGGCCCAGTACTTC. Translating gives CASRSSVWLAGVQAQYF.

The chain links TRBV9 to TRBJ1-1; TRBD1 is a possible D gene (6 bases). V was shortened by 4 bases and J by 4 bases, with 17 bases between the two germline ends. This CDR3 is 15 amino acids long. CDR1 is SGDLS and CDR2 is YYNGEE in the germline V gene. The CDR3: CASSQTGWLGTEAFF. In DNA form, the CDR3 reads TGTGCCAGCAGCCAAACAGGGTGGTTAGGCACTGAAGCTTTCTTT. The entire variable domain, with the rest obtained from reference TRBV9 and TRBJ1-1, is as follows: DSGVTQTPKHLITATGQRVTLRCSPRSGDLSVYWYQQSLDQGLQFLIQYYNGEERAKGNILERFSAQQFPDLHSELNLSSLELGDSALYFCASSQTGWLGTEAFFGQGTRLTVV.

The CDR3 DNA follows: TGTGCCAGCTCACCACCGGCACTACCAGATACGCAGTATTTT. It yields the protein CASSPPALPDTQYF. This chain links TRBV18 with TRBJ2-3; D uncertain. The germline CDR1 and CDR2 sequences are KGHSH and LQKENI. This CDR3 has 14 amino acids. With 0 bases removed from V and 4 bases from J, the gap between germline ends came to 8 bases.

This clonotype was detected only a few times. V is TRBV5-1 and J is TRBJ1-5, with 9 bases lining up with TRBD1. The CDR3 is 15 amino acids. Germline CDR1 is SGHRS and CDR2 is YFSETQ. V shed 4 bases, J shed 5 bases, and the junction held 7 bases outside the gene matches. The CDR3 spells CASSPGQGLDQPQHF. CDR3 nucleotides: TGCGCCAGCAGCCCGGGACAGGGACTCGATCAGCCCCAGCATTTT.